This T cell receptor beta chain was observed in a study of Ad26.COV2.S vaccination and SARS-CoV-2 variants. Across the whole study: Donor was in the COV1001 Ad26.COV2.S trial arm. By the intramuscular route, Ad26.COV2.S was given once, or twice 56 days apart.

TCRdb's table, derived via immunoSEQ multiplex PCR, lists solely in-frame clones and lacks some. The repertoire has roughly 700,000 clones, 70% to 90% of them found once; the top ten carry nearly 1.5%. Documented treatment: 19 received Ad26.COV2.S at low or high dose, single or two shots; 5 received placebo; per-sample allocation not given. The samples date from day 63 after the first vaccine or placebo injection. Based in Boston, the donor was an adult of 18-55 years. Germline CDR1 and CDR2: MNHEY and SMNVEV (reference sequence). The CDR3 loop spans 16 amino acids. The germline V and J ends were trimmed by 2 bases and 8 bases, with 21 bases remaining between them.

This rearrangement joins TRBV27 to TRBJ1-1; D not resolved. The specimen was peripheral blood, collected in a trial of Ad26.COV2.S vaccine versus placebo. This TCR derives from a person aged 18-65 years who received the Ad26.COV2.S COVID-19 vaccine or a placebo. The CDR3 DNA follows: TGTGCCAGCAGTTTAACGGTGTCTTGGGCCTATCAAGAAGCTTTCTTT. As protein: CASSLTVSWAYQEAFF.